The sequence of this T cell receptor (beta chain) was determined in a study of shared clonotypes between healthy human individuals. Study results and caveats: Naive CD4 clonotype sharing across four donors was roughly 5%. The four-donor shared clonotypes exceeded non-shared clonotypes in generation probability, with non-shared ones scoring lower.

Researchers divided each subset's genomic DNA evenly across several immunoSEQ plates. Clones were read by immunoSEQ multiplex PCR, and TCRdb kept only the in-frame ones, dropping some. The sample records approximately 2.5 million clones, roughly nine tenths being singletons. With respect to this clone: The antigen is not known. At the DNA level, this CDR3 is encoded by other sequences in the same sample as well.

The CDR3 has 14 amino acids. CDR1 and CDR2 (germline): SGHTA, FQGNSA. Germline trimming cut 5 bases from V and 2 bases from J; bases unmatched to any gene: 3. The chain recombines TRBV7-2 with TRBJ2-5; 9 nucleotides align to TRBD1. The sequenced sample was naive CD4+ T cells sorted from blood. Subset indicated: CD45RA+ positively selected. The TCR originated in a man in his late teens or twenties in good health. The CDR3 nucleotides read TGTGCCAGCAGCCCCGACAGGGGGCAAGAGACCCAGTACTTC. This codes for CASSPDRGQETQYF.